This is a list of T cell receptor beta chains from one sample in a study of cytomegalovirus exposure and HLA in healthy donors. TCRdb's table, derived via immunoSEQ multiplex PCR, lists solely in-frame clones and lacks some. The sample has around 140,000 clones, about 94% seen once; the top ten hold 1.8%. Sequenced input: PBMCs. The receptor source for this set is a man between 18 and 35 years old in good health and CMV-seropositive. CDR3s include the opening cysteine and the closing phenylalanine or tryptophan. A D gene is named only where the DNA matches it firmly. Clone size appears in some rows only: once, few, many, or a class for an expanded clone.

clone_size,j_call,v_call,d_call,cdr3_aa,cdr3_nt
-,TRBJ2-7,TRBV30,TRBD2,CAWSLTSGNSEQYF,TGTGCCTGGAGTCTGACTAGCGGGAACAGCGAGCAGTACTTC
-,TRBJ2-7,TRBV5-1,-,CASSSGHEQYF,TGCGCCAGCAGCTCAGGCCACGAGCAGTACTTC
-,TRBJ1-6,TRBV7-2,TRBD1,CASSGQGHYNSPLHF,TGTGCCAGCAGCGGACAGGGGCACTATAATTCACCCCTCCACTTT
-,TRBJ2-3,TRBV7-2,-,CASSIGTSRTDTQYF,TGTGCCAGCAGCATAGGGACATCCCGCACAGATACGCAGTATTTT
-,TRBJ2-1,TRBV5-1,TRBD2,CASSLVLAGYNEQFF,TGCGCCAGCAGCTTGGTATTAGCGGGTTACAATGAGCAGTTCTTC
-,TRBJ2-7,TRBV4-1,-,CASSQTGFIYEQYF,TGCGCCAGCAGCCAGACAGGTTTTATCTACGAGCAGTACTTC
-,TRBJ2-7,TRBV5-7,TRBD1,CASSFRTGASYEQYF,TGTGCCAGCAGCTTTAGGACAGGGGCCTCCTACGAGCAGTACTTC
-,TRBJ1-2,TRBV4-2,TRBD1,CASSQLGQGDGYTF,TGTGCCAGCAGCCAACTCGGACAGGGGGATGGCTACACCTTC
-,TRBJ2-4,TRBV30,-,CAWSVGTTKNIQYF,TGTGCCTGGAGTGTAGGGACAACCAAAAACATTCAGTACTTC
-,TRBJ1-4,TRBV7-8,TRBD1,CASSPDRAWEKLFF,TGTGCCAGCAGCCCGGACAGGGCTTGGGAAAAACTGTTTTTT
-,TRBJ2-7,TRBV2,-,CASSEFRGDEQYF,TGTGCCAGCAGTGAATTCAGGGGCGACGAGCAGTACTTC
-,TRBJ2-2,TRBV2,TRBD2,CASTPAGTSGNTGELFF,TGTGCCAGCACCCCAGCAGGGACTAGCGGGAACACCGGGGAGCTGTTTTTT
-,TRBJ2-1,TRBV4-2,TRBD2,CASSRNSGSYNEQFF,TGTGCCAGCAGCCGAAATAGCGGGTCCTACAATGAGCAGTTCTTC
-,TRBJ2-7,TRBV30,-,CAWMGGNYEQYF,TGTGCCTGGATGGGCGGGAACTACGAGCAGTACTTC
-,TRBJ2-7,TRBV5-5,-,CASSLAAGQRYLEQYF,TGTGCCAGCAGCTTGGCCGCGGGACAGCGTTACCTCGAGCAGTACTTC
-,TRBJ2-5,TRBV18,TRBD1,CASSRTGGAETQYF,TGTGCCAGCTCCCGGACAGGGGGCGCGGAGACCCAGTACTTC
-,TRBJ2-1,TRBV5-1,TRBD2,CASSLPGGRVYNEQFF,TGCGCCAGCAGCTTACCAGGCGGGAGGGTATACAATGAGCAGTTCTTC
-,TRBJ2-7,TRBV7-2,-,CASSSRHRPVGEQYF,TGTGCCAGCAGCTCGAGACACCGTCCTGTTGGCGAGCAGTACTTC
few,TRBJ2-2,TRBV19,-,CASTISTGRTGELFF,TGTGCCAGCACTATCTCCACGGGAAGAACCGGGGAGCTGTTTTTT
-,TRBJ2-3,TRBV25-1,TRBD1,CASRDRGKDTQYF,TGTGCCAGCAGGGACAGGGGAAAAGATACGCAGTATTTT
-,TRBJ2-3,TRBV5-6,-,CASSFTATDTQYF,TGTGCCAGCAGCTTTACAGCCACAGATACGCAGTATTTT
-,TRBJ1-2,TRBV18,-,CASSPQAGANYGYTF,TGTGCCAGCTCACCTCAAGCAGGGGCTAACTATGGCTACACCTTC
-,TRBJ2-7,TRBV30,-,CAWSEGGAYEQYF,TGTGCCTGGAGTGAAGGGGGGGCCTACGAGCAGTACTTC
-,TRBJ2-7,TRBV4-2,TRBD2,CASSQGWEGLTYEQYF,TGTGCCAGCAGCCAAGGGTGGGAGGGCCTCACCTACGAGCAGTACTTC
-,TRBJ2-7,TRBV5-1,-,CASSLRDWGSYEQYF,TGCGCCAGCAGCTTGCGGGACTGGGGATCCTACGAGCAGTACTTC
-,TRBJ1-2,TRBV30,TRBD1,CAWSVQGAGGYTF,TGTGCCTGGAGTGTACAGGGGGCCGGTGGCTACACCTTC
-,TRBJ2-7,TRBV11-2,-,CASSPTDSLGYEQYF,TGTGCCAGCAGCCCCACCGACTCGCTGGGCTACGAGCAGTACTTC
once,TRBJ1-3,TRBV18,TRBD1,CASSPPTLGPGQGSGNTIYF,TGTGCCAGCTCACCACCAACGTTGGGACCGGGACAGGGGTCTGGAAACACCATATATTTT
-,TRBJ1-2,TRBV6-5,-,CASRQDATWGYTF,TGTGCCAGCAGGCAGGATGCGACCTGGGGCTACACCTTC
-,TRBJ2-5,TRBV5-1,-,CASSLDPRETQYF,TGCGCCAGCAGCTTGGATCCGAGAGAGACCCAGTACTTC
few,TRBJ1-2,TRBV5-1,TRBD1,CASGVTGGAGYGYTF,TGCGCCAGCGGGGTTACAGGGGGCGCTGGCTATGGCTACACCTTC
-,TRBJ2-7,TRBV28,TRBD1,CASSLPGQGREQYF,TGTGCCAGCAGTTTACCGGGACAGGGTAGAGAGCAGTACTTC
-,TRBJ2-1,TRBV2,-,CASSTFLGDDTQFF,TGTGCCAGCAGTACCTTTTTGGGCGACGATACGCAGTTCTTC
-,TRBJ2-3,TRBV5-1,TRBD2,CASRGSGSTDTQYF,TGCGCCAGCAGGGGTAGCGGGAGCACAGATACGCAGTATTTT
-,TRBJ2-2,TRBV5-1,-,CASSLRGIDTGELFF,TGCGCCAGCAGCTTGCGGGGGATCGACACCGGGGAGCTGTTTTTT
-,TRBJ2-7,TRBV4-1,-,CASSQDPSGLYEQYF,TGCGCCAGCAGCCAAGATCCCAGCGGGCTCTACGAGCAGTACTTC
-,TRBJ2-5,TRBV2,-,CASSGEPQETQYF,TGTGCCAGCAGTGGTGAGCCTCAAGAGACCCAGTACTTC
once,TRBJ2-3,TRBV27,-,CASSLRITDTQYF,TGTGCCAGCAGTTTGCGGATCACAGATACGCAGTATTTT
-,TRBJ2-7,TRBV4-1,-,CASSQSADRSYEQYF,TGCGCCAGCAGCCAATCTGCGGATCGCTCCTACGAGCAGTACTTC
-,TRBJ2-5,TRBV5-1,TRBD1,CASSFQGARETQYF,TGCGCCAGCAGCTTCCAGGGGGCGCGAGAGACCCAGTACTTC
-,TRBJ1-1,TRBV2,TRBD1,CASSETGDTEAFF,TGTGCCAGCAGTGAAACAGGGGACACTGAAGCTTTCTTT
-,TRBJ1-2,TRBV6-5,-,CASSPPGGAYGYTF,TGTGCCAGCAGTCCCCCAGGAGGAGCCTATGGCTACACCTTC
-,TRBJ1-2,TRBV30,TRBD1,CAWGRGHGYTF,TGTGCCTGGGGCAGGGGGCATGGCTACACCTTC
-,TRBJ1-2,TRBV27,TRBD1,CASSSYRDSSYGYTF,TGTGCCAGCAGTTCCTACCGGGACAGCAGCTATGGCTACACCTTC
-,TRBJ2-1,TRBV7-3,TRBD2,CASSGGTSGNEQFF,TGTGCCAGCAGCGGAGGGACTAGCGGGAATGAGCAGTTCTTC
-,TRBJ1-6,TRBV2,-,CASSEGDINSPLHF,TGTGCCAGCAGTGAAGGGGACATTAATTCACCCCTCCACTTT
-,TRBJ2-3,TRBV29-1,TRBD2,CSVHSGSVTDTQYF,TGCAGCGTTCATAGCGGGTCCGTAACAGATACGCAGTATTTT
-,TRBJ2-2,TRBV5-4,-,CASSLASGELFF,TGTGCCAGCAGCTTGGCTTCCGGGGAGCTGTTTTTT
-,TRBJ1-3,TRBV7-9,-,CASSLGDSRGDTIYF,TGTGCCAGCAGCTTAGGGGACTCACGGGGGGACACCATATATTTT
-,TRBJ2-3,TRBV11-2,TRBD1,CASSSYRGVGDTQYF,TGTGCCAGCAGCTCCTACAGGGGGGTAGGGGATACGCAGTATTTT
-,TRBJ1-2,TRBV19,TRBD1,CASSQGQGDGYTF,TGTGCCAGTAGTCAGGGACAGGGCGATGGCTACACCTTC
-,TRBJ2-3,TRBV13,TRBD2,CASRPWGGLSTDTQYF,TGTGCCAGCAGGCCATGGGGGGGACTAAGCACAGATACGCAGTATTTT
-,TRBJ1-5,TRBV27,-,CASSFLAGQPQHF,TGTGCCAGCAGTTTCTTAGCCGGCCAGCCCCAGCATTTT
-,TRBJ1-2,TRBV27,TRBD1,CASSLIWGQGRNYGYTF,TGTGCCAGCAGTTTAATCTGGGGACAGGGGAGAAACTATGGCTACACCTTC
-,TRBJ2-7,TRBV4-2,TRBD1,CASSQPGTALEQYF,TGTGCCAGCAGCCAACCCGGGACAGCCTTGGAGCAGTACTTC